The 31 T cell receptor beta chains given below trace back to one sample, sequenced in a study of blood T cells in healthy people across ages. A second 7 to 11 cycle PCR used barcoded and J-beta primers. MiXCR was run by TCRdb on the 5' RACE reads, yielding one entry per CDR3 protein. The repertoire includes 800,000 to 950,000 distinct CDR3 sequences, 35% to 40% of them detected once, and 10% to 15% sits in the top ten. The material sequenced was blood. These receptor sequences come from a man between 18 and 29 years old in good health.

The V call is TRBV9, the J call TRBJ2-7; D might be TRBD1 or TRBD2, each matching 5 bases. The CDR3 length is 13 residues. Trimming removed 4 bases from V and 7 bases from J, with 15 bases in between. Germline-derived CDR1 and CDR2 are SGDLS and YYNGEE. CDR3 sequence (DNA): TGTGCCAGCAGCCCTCGGGGCAACAATGAGCAGTACTTC. Translating it yields CASSPRGNNEQYF. Full variable domain (missing parts from reference TRBV9 and TRBJ2-7): DSGVTQTPKHLITATGQRVTLRCSPRSGDLSVYWYQQSLDQGLQFLIQYYNGEERAKGNILERFSAQQFPDLHSELNLSSLELGDSALYFCASSPRGNNEQYFGPGTRLTVT.

Regarding this clonotype: The junction and the germline gene differ at one end; a read error may be behind it. The V and J genes are TRBV7-9 and TRBJ2-3, with TRBD2 matching over 13 bases. The CDR3 covers 16 residues. The V gene's germline CDR1 is SEHNR and CDR2 FQNEAQ (reference sequence). CDR3 in amino acids: CVSSLLAGGDADTQYF. The CDR3 DNA follows: TGTGTCAGCAGCTTACTAGCGGGGGGGGACGCAGATACGCAGTATTTT. Full variable domain (rest looked up from reference TRBV7-9 and TRBJ2-3): DTGVSQNPRHKITKRGQNVTFRCDPISEHNRLYWYRQTLGQGPEFLTYFQNEAQLEKSRLLSDRFSAERPKGSFSTLEIQRTEQGDSAMYLCVSSLLAGGDADTQYFGPGTRLTVL.

The chain is built from TRBV10-3 and TRBJ2-4, with 7 bases identical to TRBD2. Per germline, CDR1 ENHRY and CDR2 SYGVKD. There are 22 residues in the CDR3. V lost 10 bases, J lost 0 bases, and 30 bases stayed unmatched. CDR3 bases: TGTGCCACGGCCGGCGGGACTACGAACCCGTTAAAATCTCGCCTAGCCAAAAACATTCAGTACTTC. Amino acids: CATAGGTTNPLKSRLAKNIQYF.

This chain connects TRBV12-3 or TRBV12-4 to TRBJ2-3; 9 bases are shared with TRBD1. The junction had 6 bases not matched to a gene; V was cut back by 3 bases and J by 2 bases. The CDR3 is 16 amino acids. CDR3 bases: TGTGCCAGCAGTTTGGGACAGGGAAAACACACAGATACGCAGTATTTT. Translating gives CASSLGQGKHTDTQYF.

Only a few counts were recorded for this clonotype. The rearrangement links TRBV6-5 to TRBJ2-7; 7 bases fit TRBD1. The germline CDR1 and CDR2 sequences are MNHEY and SVGAGI. The CDR3 covers 15 residues. Trimming took 0 bases from V and 2 from J; bases not matched to a gene: 4. The CDR3: CASSYSRDSTYEQYF. For the CDR3, the DNA is TGTGCCAGCAGTTACTCCCGGGACAGTACCTACGAGCAGTACTTC.

This chain connects TRBV5-1 to TRBJ2-7; 7 bases map to TRBD1. Germline trimming cut 0 bases from V and 4 bases from J; bases unmatched to any gene: 7. Looked up from germline, CDR1 is SGHRS and CDR2 is YFSETQ. This CDR3 has 15 amino acids. The CDR3 sequence: CASSLDTGAFYEQYF. The CDR3 DNA reads TGCGCCAGCAGCTTGGATACAGGGGCGTTTTACGAGCAGTACTTC.

V is TRBV5-1 and J is TRBJ1-1; 9 bases align to TRBD1. The germline V gene has CDR1 SGHRS and CDR2 YFSETQ. V lost 3 bases to trimming and J lost 4 bases; unmatched junction nucleotides: 4. The CDR3 spans 14 residues. The CDR3 nucleotides are TGCGCCAGCAGCTGGGGACAGGGAATCACTGAAGCTTTCTTT. This gives the protein CASSWGQGITEAFF. Supplemented by reference TRBV5-1 and TRBJ1-1, the full variable domain reads KAGVTQTPRYLIKTRGQQVTLSCSPISGHRSVSWYQQTPGQGLQFLFEYFSETQRNKGNFPGRFSGRQFSNSRSEMNVSTLELGDSALYLCASSWGQGITEAFFGQGTRLTVV.

Details on this clonotype: At one of its ends the junction is not consistent with the germline gene, which may arise from a read error. The V gene is TRBV20-1, the J gene TRBJ1-5, with TRBD1 matching over 8 bases. The CDR3 contains 16 residues. Germline lookup yields CDR1 DFQATT and CDR2 SNEGSKA (reference sequence). DNA for the CDR3: TGCAGTGCTATCTTTACCAGGGGGCATCGCAATCAGCCCCGGCATTTT. This codes for CSAIFTRGHRNQPRHF.

The chain has TRBV30 and TRBJ2-5; 7 bases fit TRBD2. From germline, CDR1 is GTSNPN and CDR2 SVGIG (reference sequence). The V segment lost 3 bases and the J segment 4 bases; nucleotides outside the gene matches: 8. The CDR3 is made up of 14 amino acids. The CDR3: CAWSIGGDRETQYF. CDR3 coding DNA: TGTGCCTGGAGCATTGGGGGGGACCGAGAGACCCAGTACTTC.

This clonotype was counted a few times. The rearrangement uses TRBV28 and TRBJ1-1, with D hard to call. Trimming pared 5 bases from V and 4 bases from J, leaving 17 bases between. Germline V CDR1 and CDR2: MDHEN, SYDVKM. This CDR3 contains 15 residues. Written as DNA, the CDR3 is TGTGCCAGCAGTCCCGCGACCCCAAGGACCACTGAAGCTTTCTTT. Translated, it gives CASSPATPRTTEAFF.

For this clonotype: Compared with germline, one end of the junction differs, possibly owing to a read error. The rearrangement joins TRBV12-3 or TRBV12-4 to TRBJ1-5, with D tentatively TRBD1 (6 bases). The CDR3 extends over 14 amino acids. This CDR3 reads CASSLDRVNQSQHF. In DNA form, the CDR3 reads TGTGCCAGCAGTTTAGACAGGGTCAATCAGTCCCAGCATTTT.

This clonotype showed up just a few times. The gene calls are TRBV6-5 and TRBJ1-6; D may be TRBD1 (6 bases). V was clipped by 2 bases and J by 0 bases, with 11 bases between them. Germline assignment: CDR1 MNHEY and CDR2 SVGAGI. This CDR3 is 17 amino acids long. The CDR3 reads CASSYRDKSSYNSPLHF. The DNA of the CDR3 is TGTGCCAGCAGTTACCGGGACAAGAGCTCCTATAATTCACCCCTCCACTTT.

This clonotype was counted between two and nine times. The rearrangement links TRBV27 to TRBJ1-4, with 7 bases aligning to TRBD1. V gave up 6 bases and J gave up 5 bases; unmatched junction bases: 6. Per the germline V gene, CDR1 is MNHEY and CDR2 is SMNVEV (reference sequence). The CDR3 is 14 amino acids. The DNA for the CDR3 is TGTGCCAGCAGGCCGACAGGGAGAAATGAAAAACTGTTTTTT. It specifies CASRPTGRNEKLFF.

The sample holds a few counts of this clonotype. This sequence joins TRBV20-1 and TRBJ1-5; the D is unclear. Germline CDR1 DFQATT, CDR2 SNEGSKA (reference sequence). The CDR3 extends over 13 amino acids. Trimming took 2 bases from V and 3 from J, leaving 8 bases between them. The CDR3 sequence is CSARMSFNQPQHF. CDR3 sequence (DNA): TGCAGTGCTAGAATGAGTTTCAATCAGCCCCAGCATTTT.

This clonotype was observed a few times. The rearrangement uses TRBV12-3 or TRBV12-4 and TRBJ1-1; D is undetermined. CDR3 length equals 13 residues. Trimming removed 3 bases at V and 3 bases at J, with 8 bases between. The CDR3 nucleotides are TGTGCCAGCAGTTTCTACGGGTACACTGAAGCTTTCTTT. This sequence encodes CASSFYGYTEAFF.

This clonotype was seen ten or more times. The V call is TRBV12-3 or TRBV12-4, the J call TRBJ1-2; TRBD1 aligns across 11 bases. Unmatched junction bases numbered 4, after V lost 4 bases and J lost 6 bases. The CDR3 consists of 14 residues. The CDR3 reads CASSWDRGSNGYTF. CDR3 DNA: TGTGCCAGCAGTTGGGACAGGGGGTCCAATGGCTACACCTTC.

V usage is TRBV20-1 and J usage is TRBJ1-2; the D is unclear. Germline assignment: CDR1 DFQATT and CDR2 SNEGSKA (reference sequence). V was clipped by 3 bases and J by 4 bases, with 18 bases between them. The CDR3 loop spans 15 amino acids. The CDR3 is CSASGSWGISYGYTF. CDR3 nucleotides: TGCAGTGCTAGTGGTTCGTGGGGAATCAGCTATGGCTACACCTTC.

The genes are TRBV12-3 or TRBV12-4 and TRBJ2-1; the D is unclear. Trimming took 5 bases from V and 8 from J, leaving 13 bases between them. The CDR3 runs to 13 residues. The CDR3 coding sequence is TGTGCCAGCAGTACGGATATAGTCGATGAGCAGTTCTTC. Its translation: CASSTDIVDEQFF.

This clonotype appeared a few times. This rearrangement joins TRBV5-1 to TRBJ2-1, with 8 bases that match TRBD2. This CDR3 region has 16 residues. V trimming: 3 bases; J trimming: 3 bases; junction bases outside the gene matches: 8. Germline-derived CDR1 and CDR2 are SGHRS and YFSETQ. CDR3 region: CASSSGPGGLYNEQFF. The CDR3 DNA is TGCGCCAGCAGCTCGGGCCCGGGGGGGCTCTACAATGAGCAGTTCTTC.

This clonotype has at least ten counts. This rearrangement joins TRBV4-3 to TRBJ2-7; the match to TRBD1 covers 8 bases. Germline loops: CDR1 LGHNA, CDR2 YSLEER. The trim removed 0 bases at V and 5 bases at J, leaving 9 bases unmatched. The CDR3 loop spans 16 amino acids. The CDR3 here is CASSQESFQGANEQYF. Written as DNA, the CDR3 is TGCGCCAGCAGCCAAGAGAGTTTTCAGGGGGCGAACGAGCAGTACTTC.

This clonotype was observed a few times. The rearrangement links TRBV13 to TRBJ1-2; D perhaps matches TRBD1 (5 bases). Trimming removed 3 bases from V and 3 bases from J, with 20 bases in between. The CDR3 is made up of 17 amino acids. From germline, CDR1 is PRHDT and CDR2 FYEKMQ (reference sequence). The CDR3 here is CASSFPRSVQGDYGYTF. The CDR3 coding sequence is TGTGCCAGCAGCTTTCCCCGGTCGGTGCAGGGAGACTATGGCTACACCTTC.

The chain couples TRBV6-6 to TRBJ1-1, with D unclear. The CDR3 is made up of 13 amino acids. CDR1 MNHNY and CDR2 SVGAGI come from the germline V gene (reference sequence). The V end lost 6 bases, the J end lost 1 base, and 9 bases lay between the germline ends. CDR3 loop: CASRSDGNTEAFF. The CDR3 coding sequence is TGTGCCAGCAGGTCGGACGGGAACACTGAAGCTTTCTTT.

A few counts support this clonotype. The chain has TRBV20-1 and TRBJ1-6; TRBD1 matches at 7 bases. V lost 4 bases and J lost 8; bases outside the gene matches: 5. Germline CDR1 reads DFQATT; CDR2 reads SNEGSKA (reference sequence). The CDR3 spans 13 residues. The CDR3 DNA is TGCAGTGCTAACAGGGGAAGGGATTCACCCCTCCACTTT. This codes for CSANRGRDSPLHF.

The chain employs TRBV29-1 and TRBJ2-1, with 11 bases identical to TRBD2. After removal of 0 bases from V and 7 bases from J, the junction contained 8 bases not matched to a gene. This CDR3 spans 16 amino acids. Germline CDR1 SQVTM, CDR2 ANQGSEA. CDR3 bases: TGCAGCGTTGAAGACCTACTAGCGGGAGCGTATAATGAGCAGTTCTTC. This translates into CSVEDLLAGAYNEQFF.

This clonotype occurred once. The rearrangement links TRBV27 to TRBJ2-1; perhaps D is TRBD1 or TRBD2 (5 bases each). Germline CDR1 reads MNHEY; CDR2 reads SMNVEV (reference sequence). This CDR3 is 15 amino acids long. Trimming left V 8 bases short and J 4 bases short, with 18 bases between. The CDR3 DNA follows: TGTGCCAGCTCCTACGCCCCGGGACGTTACAATGAGCAGTTCTTC. Its translation: CASSYAPGRYNEQFF.

The V gene is TRBV7-8, the J gene TRBJ2-7; 9 nucleotides line up with TRBD1. CDR3 size: 14 residues. With 1 base clipped from V and 5 bases from J, the junction kept 3 bases outside the gene matches. The germline V gene has CDR1 SGHVS and CDR2 FQNEAQ. CDR3 nucleotide sequence: TGTGCCAGCAGCTTAGTTGGGACAGGGAACGAGCAGTACTTC. Translating it yields CASSLVGTGNEQYF.

Comments on this clonotype: Without the conserved terminal phenylalanine or tryptophan, this CDR3 likely stems from a read error. J is TRBJ2-3 and V is TRBV12-3 or TRBV12-4, with D unresolved. The CDR3 length is 13 residues. The V gene lost 5 bases and the J gene lost 1 base, with 7 bases spanning the gap. The DNA of the CDR3 is TGTGCCAGCAGTCTTCGGGGCACAGATACGCAGTATTCT. Translation gives CASSLRGTDTQYS.

The V and J genes are TRBV29-1 and TRBJ1-3; D is possibly TRBD1 (5 bases). The CDR3 consists of 16 residues. Trimming pared 4 bases from V and 1 base from J, leaving 17 bases between. Germline V gene sequence: CDR1 SQVTM, CDR2 ANQGSEA. DNA for the CDR3: TGCAGCGTTGCACAAGGGGAGGGAGCTTCTGGAAACACCATATATTTT. Translating gives CSVAQGEGASGNTIYF. The complete variable domain, with remaining parts taken from reference TRBV29-1 and TRBJ1-3, reads SAVISQKPSRDICQRGTSLTIQCQVDSQVTMMFWYRQQPGQSLTLIATANQGSEATYESGFVIDKFPISRPNLTFSTLTVSNMSPEDSSIYLCSVAQGEGASGNTIYFGEGSWLTVV.

Regarding this clonotype: One base away lies a much larger clone, so this may be a sequencing read error. This chain uses TRBV20-1 with TRBJ1-2, with TRBD1 as a possible D gene (5 bases). The CDR3 runs 14 residues. CDR1 is DFQATT, CDR2 SNEGSKA, per germline (reference sequence). This chain's CDR3 is CSATSLDSNYGHTF. CDR3 bases: TGCAGTGCTACTAGTTTAGACAGCAACTATGGCCACACCTTC.

This clonotype is a singleton in its sample. A read error may produce the germline difference seen at one junction end. The chain has TRBV15 and TRBJ1-2; D is unresolved. This CDR3 region has 14 residues. Germline CDR1 is LNHNV and CDR2 is YYDKDF (reference sequence). As DNA, the CDR3 is TGTACCACCAGCAGAGTAGAAACTAACTATGGCTACACCTTC. Protein sequence: CTTSRVETNYGYTF.

This clonotype was recorded a few times. V gene TRBV4-1 combines with J gene TRBJ1-2; weak D call: TRBD1 (5 bases). CDR1 is MGHRA, CDR2 YSYEKL, per germline. There are 15 residues in the CDR3. With 1 base removed from V and 5 bases from J, the gap between germline ends came to 14 bases. CDR3 amino acids: CASSQGGGAEYGYTF. In DNA form, the CDR3 reads TGCGCCAGCAGCCAAGGCGGGGGTGCTGAGTATGGCTACACCTTC.